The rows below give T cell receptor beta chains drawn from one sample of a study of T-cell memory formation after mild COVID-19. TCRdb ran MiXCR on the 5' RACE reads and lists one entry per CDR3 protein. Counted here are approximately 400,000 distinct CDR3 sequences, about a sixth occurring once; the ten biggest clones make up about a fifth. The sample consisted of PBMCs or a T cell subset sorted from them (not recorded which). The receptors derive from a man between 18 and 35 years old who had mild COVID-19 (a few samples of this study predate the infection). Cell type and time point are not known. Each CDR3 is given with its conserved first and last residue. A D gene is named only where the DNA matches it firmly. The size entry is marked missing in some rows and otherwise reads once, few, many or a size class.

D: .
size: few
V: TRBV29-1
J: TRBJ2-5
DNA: TGCAGCGTTGTGTTGCGGGGGCACCAAGAGACCCAGTACTTC
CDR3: CSVVLRGHQETQYF

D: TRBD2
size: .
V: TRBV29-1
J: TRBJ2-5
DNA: TGCAGCGTTGAGGTCCGCGGGGGGGACCAAGAGACCCAGTACTTC
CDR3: CSVEVRGGDQETQYF

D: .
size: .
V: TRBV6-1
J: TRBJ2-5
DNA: TGTGCCAGCAGGGGATCCAGGGCGCGAGAGACCCAGTACTTC
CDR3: CASRGSRARETQYF

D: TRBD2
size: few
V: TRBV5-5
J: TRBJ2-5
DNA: TGTGCCAGCAGCTTGATAGCGGGGGGGCCTTTATCAGAGACCCAGTACTTC
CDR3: CASSLIAGGPLSETQYF

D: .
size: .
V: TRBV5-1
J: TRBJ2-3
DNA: TGCGCCAGCAGCTTGGCCGGAAGAGGGGACACTAGCACAGATACGCAGTATTTT
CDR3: CASSLAGRGDTSTDTQYF

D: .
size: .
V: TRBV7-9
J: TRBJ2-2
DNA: TGTGCCAGCAGTGGGGACCGACACGCGAACACCGGGGAGCTGTTTTTT
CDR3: CASSGDRHANTGELFF

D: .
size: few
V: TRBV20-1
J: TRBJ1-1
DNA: TGCAGTGCTAGAGATCGAGGGATAGCTTTCTTT
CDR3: CSARDRGIAFF

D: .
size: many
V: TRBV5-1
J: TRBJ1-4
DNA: TGCGCCAGCAGCTTGACAGCAACTAATGAAAAACTGTTTTTT
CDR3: CASSLTATNEKLFF

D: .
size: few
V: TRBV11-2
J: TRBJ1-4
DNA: TGTGCCAGCAGCTGGGAACAGGAAAAACTGTTTTTT
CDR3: CASSWEQEKLFF

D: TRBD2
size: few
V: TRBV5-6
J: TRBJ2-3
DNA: TGTGCCAGCAGCCTCAATAGCGGGGCAAGCACAGATACGCAGTATTTT
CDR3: CASSLNSGASTDTQYF

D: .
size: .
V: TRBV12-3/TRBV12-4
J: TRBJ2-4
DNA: TGTGCCAGCAGTCAACGGGACATTCAGTACTTC
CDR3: CASSQRDIQYF

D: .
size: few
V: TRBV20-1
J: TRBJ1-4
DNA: TGCAGTGCTTTAGCCTCCGGGACCCCAAATGAAAAACTGTTTTTT
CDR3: CSALASGTPNEKLFF

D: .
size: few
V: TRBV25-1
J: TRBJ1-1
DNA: TGTGCCAGCAGTGGTCGCACTGAAGCTTTCTTT
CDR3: CASSGRTEAFF

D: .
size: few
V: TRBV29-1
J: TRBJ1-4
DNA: TGCAGCGCTGGGAGCGGAAATGAAAAACTGTTTTTT
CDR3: CSAGSGNEKLFF

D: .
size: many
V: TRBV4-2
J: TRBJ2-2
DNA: TGTGCCAGCAGCCATTCGCCGTGGGTCTCCCCCACCGGGGAGCTGTTTTTT
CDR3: CASSHSPWVSPTGELFF

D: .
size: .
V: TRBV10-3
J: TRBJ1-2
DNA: TGTTCCATCAAGGGCAGTGGGTATGGCTACACCTTC
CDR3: CSIKGSGYGYTF

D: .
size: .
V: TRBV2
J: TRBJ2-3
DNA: TGTGCCAGCAGTGTCCTCAGGAGCGCGGCTAGCACAGATACGCAGTATTTT
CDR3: CASSVLRSAASTDTQYF

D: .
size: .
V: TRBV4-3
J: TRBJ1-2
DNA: TGCGCCAGCAGCCAAGAGGTCTCGGGTTACCGAGATGGCTACACCTTC
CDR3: CASSQEVSGYRDGYTF

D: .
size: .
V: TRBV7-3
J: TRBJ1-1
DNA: TGTGCCAGCAGCTTAAACGGGGGCTTGACTGAAGCTTTCTTT
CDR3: CASSLNGGLTEAFF

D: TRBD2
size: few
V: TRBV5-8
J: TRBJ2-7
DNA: TGTGCCAGCCGGACTAGCGGTTACTCCTACGAGCAGTACTTC
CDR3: CASRTSGYSYEQYF

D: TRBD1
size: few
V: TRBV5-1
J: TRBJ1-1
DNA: TGCGCCAGCAGCTTGGGGGACAGGGCGGGGACTGAAGCTTTCTTT
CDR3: CASSLGDRAGTEAFF

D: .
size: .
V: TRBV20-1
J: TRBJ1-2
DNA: TGCAGTGCTAGAGACCAGGGGAGCTATGGCTACACCTTC
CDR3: CSARDQGSYGYTF

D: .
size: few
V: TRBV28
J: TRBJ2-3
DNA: TGTGCCAGCAGTTTGGAAACTAGCTCGCAGTATTTT
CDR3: CASSLETSSQYF

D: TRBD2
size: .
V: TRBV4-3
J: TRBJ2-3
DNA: TGCGCCAGCAGCCAACAGACTAGCGCAGATACGCAGTATTTT
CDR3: CASSQQTSADTQYF

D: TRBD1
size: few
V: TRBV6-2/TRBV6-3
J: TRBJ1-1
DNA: TGTGCCAGCAGTTCCCAAGGGACAGCGAACACTGAAGCTTTCTTT
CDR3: CASSSQGTANTEAFF

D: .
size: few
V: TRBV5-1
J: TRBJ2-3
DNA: TGCGCCAGCAGTCGAACGAACAGGGCCCAGACAGATACGCAGTATTTT
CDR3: CASSRTNRAQTDTQYF

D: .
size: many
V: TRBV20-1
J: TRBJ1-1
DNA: TGCAGTGCTAGAGATCCTAGGGGGAACACTGAAGCTTTCTTT
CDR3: CSARDPRGNTEAFF

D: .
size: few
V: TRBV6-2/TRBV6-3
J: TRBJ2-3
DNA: TGTGCCAGCAGTTACAAGGGGGGATTCGGGACAGATACGCAGTATTTT
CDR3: CASSYKGGFGTDTQYF

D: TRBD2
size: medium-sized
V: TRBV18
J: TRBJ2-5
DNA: TGTGCCAGCTCACGGACTAGCGGAGGACAAGAGACCCAGTACTTC
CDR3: CASSRTSGGQETQYF

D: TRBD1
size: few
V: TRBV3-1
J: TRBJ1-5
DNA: TGTGCCAGCAGCGACAGGGCTTATAGCAATCAGCCCCAGCATTTT
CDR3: CASSDRAYSNQPQHF

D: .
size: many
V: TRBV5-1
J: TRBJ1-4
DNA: TGCGCCAGCAGCCCCGGGCGGAGGGGGGCCCTAGCCAACGCAACTAATGAAAAACTGTTTTTT
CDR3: CASSPGRRGALANATNEKLFF

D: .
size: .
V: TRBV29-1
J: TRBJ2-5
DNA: TGCAGCGTTGTGACACAGGAAGAGACCCAGTACTTC
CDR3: CSVVTQEETQYF

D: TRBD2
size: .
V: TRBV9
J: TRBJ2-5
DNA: TGTGCCAGCAGCGTAGCTCAAGGCGGGGGGGCCTGGGAGACCCAGTACTTC
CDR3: CASSVAQGGGAWETQYF

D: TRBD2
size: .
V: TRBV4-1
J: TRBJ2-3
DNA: TGCGCCAGCAGCACGGTCTTAGGCGGGGGGAACACAGATACGCAGTATTTT
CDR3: CASSTVLGGGNTDTQYF

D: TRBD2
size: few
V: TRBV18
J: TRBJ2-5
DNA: TGTGCCAGCTCACCGACTAGCGGGGGACTCCCGGGCCAAGAGACCCAGTACTTC
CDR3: CASSPTSGGLPGQETQYF

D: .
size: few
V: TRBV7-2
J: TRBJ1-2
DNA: TGTGCCAGCAGCTTATTAGGGAATTCTGGCTACACCTTC
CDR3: CASSLLGNSGYTF

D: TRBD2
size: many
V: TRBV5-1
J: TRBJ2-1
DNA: TGCGCCAGCAGCCCCGGGACTACCTACAATGAGCAGTTCTTC
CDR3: CASSPGTTYNEQFF

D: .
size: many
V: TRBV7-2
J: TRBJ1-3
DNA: TGTGCCAGCAGCTTATCCGGCAGGGATGGAAACACCATATATTTT
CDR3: CASSLSGRDGNTIYF

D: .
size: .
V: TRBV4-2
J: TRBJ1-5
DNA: TGTGCCAGCAGCCAAGGGTGGGAACAGCCCCAGCATTTT
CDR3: CASSQGWEQPQHF

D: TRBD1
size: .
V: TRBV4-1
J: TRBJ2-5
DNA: TGCGCCAGCAGCCACCCGGACAGGGTAGGGGAGACCCAGTACTTC
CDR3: CASSHPDRVGETQYF

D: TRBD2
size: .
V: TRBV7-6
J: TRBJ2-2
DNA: TGTGCCAGCAGCTTGGCGAGCGGGGTCGTGGCCGGGGAGCTGTTTTTT
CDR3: CASSLASGVVAGELFF

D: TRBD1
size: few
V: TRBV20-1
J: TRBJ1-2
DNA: TGCAGTGCTAGAGACCGGACAGGCCCCCTCGGGGGCTACACCTTC
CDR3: CSARDRTGPLGGYTF

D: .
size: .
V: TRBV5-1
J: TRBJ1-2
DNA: TGCGCCAGCAGCCGGACCTTCGGGGTAGGCTACACCTTC
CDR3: CASSRTFGVGYTF

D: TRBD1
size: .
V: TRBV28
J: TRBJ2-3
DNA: TGTGCCAGCAGCGTACAGGGGGCGTATAGCACAGATACGCAGTATTTT
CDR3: CASSVQGAYSTDTQYF

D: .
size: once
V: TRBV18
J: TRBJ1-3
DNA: TGTGCCAGCTCCCCTACGGCGTCTTTCTCTGGAAACACCATATATTTT
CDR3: CASSPTASFSGNTIYF

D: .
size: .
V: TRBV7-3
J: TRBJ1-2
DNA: TGTGCCAGCAGCCCCGGGGGAGAACCCTATAACTATGGCTACACCTTC
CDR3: CASSPGGEPYNYGYTF

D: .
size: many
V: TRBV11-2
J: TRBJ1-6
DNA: TGTGCCAGCAGCTTACCAGTTTATAATTCACCCCTCCACTTT
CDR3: CASSLPVYNSPLHF

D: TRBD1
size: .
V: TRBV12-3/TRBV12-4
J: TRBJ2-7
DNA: TGTGCCAGCAGTTTGGGGGACAGGGCATCCTACGAGCAGTACTTC
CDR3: CASSLGDRASYEQYF

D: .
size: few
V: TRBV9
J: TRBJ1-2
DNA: TGTGCCAGCAGCGTAGATGACAGCTATGGCTACACCTTC
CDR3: CASSVDDSYGYTF

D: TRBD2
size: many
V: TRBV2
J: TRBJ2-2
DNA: TGTGCCAGCAGTGGGACTAGCGGGCGCACCGGGGAGCTGTTTTTT
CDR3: CASSGTSGRTGELFF

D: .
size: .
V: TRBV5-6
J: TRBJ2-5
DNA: TGTGCCAGCAGTTTATCAGCGGAGACCCAGTACTTC
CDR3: CASSLSAETQYF

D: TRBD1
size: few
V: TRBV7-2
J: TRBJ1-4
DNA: TGTGCCAGCAGCAGTGGGACAGGGGGCTTAGAAAAACTGTTTTTT
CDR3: CASSSGTGGLEKLFF

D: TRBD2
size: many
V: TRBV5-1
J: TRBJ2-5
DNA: TGCGCCAGCAGCCCCGGACTAGCGGGGGCGCTAGGCCAGTACTTC
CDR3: CASSPGLAGALGQYF

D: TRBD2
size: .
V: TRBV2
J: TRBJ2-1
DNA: TGTGCCAGCAGTAGGGAGGGACCCTACAATGATCAGTTCTTC
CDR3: CASSREGPYNDQFF

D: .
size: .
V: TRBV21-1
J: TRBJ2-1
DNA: TGTGCCAGCAGCAAAGCTCCGGGCCGGGGACAGGGAGAGGATGAGCAGTTCTTC
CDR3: CASSKAPGRGQGEDEQFF

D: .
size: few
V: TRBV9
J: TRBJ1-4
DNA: TGTGCCAGCAGCGCGGGCCCCGGGGGCGGGAATGAAAAACTGTTTTTT
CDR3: CASSAGPGGGNEKLFF

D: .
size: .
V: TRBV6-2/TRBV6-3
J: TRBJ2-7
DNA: TGTGCCAGCAGCACGCGGGGTCCCGGCGAGCAGTACTTC
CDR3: CASSTRGPGEQYF

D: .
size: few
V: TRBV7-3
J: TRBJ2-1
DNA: TGTGCCAGCAGCTTATCGCCCACCCTGGATGAGCAGTTCTTC
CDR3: CASSLSPTLDEQFF

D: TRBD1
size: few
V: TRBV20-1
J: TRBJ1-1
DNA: TGCAGTGCTATGTACAGGGGGAACACTGAAGCTTTCTTT
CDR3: CSAMYRGNTEAFF